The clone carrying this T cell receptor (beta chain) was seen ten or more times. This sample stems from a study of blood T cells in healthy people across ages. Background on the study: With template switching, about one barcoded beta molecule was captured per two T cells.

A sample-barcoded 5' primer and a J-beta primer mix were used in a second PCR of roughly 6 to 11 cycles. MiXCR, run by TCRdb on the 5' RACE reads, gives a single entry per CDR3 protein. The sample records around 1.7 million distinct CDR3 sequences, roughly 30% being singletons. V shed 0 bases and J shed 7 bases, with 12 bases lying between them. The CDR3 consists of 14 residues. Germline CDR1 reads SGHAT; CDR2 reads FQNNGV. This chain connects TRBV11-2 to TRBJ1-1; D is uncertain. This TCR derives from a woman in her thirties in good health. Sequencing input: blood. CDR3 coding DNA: TGTGCCAGCAGCTTAGATGTCCTAGACTATGAAGCTTTCTTT. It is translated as CASSLDVLDYEAFF.